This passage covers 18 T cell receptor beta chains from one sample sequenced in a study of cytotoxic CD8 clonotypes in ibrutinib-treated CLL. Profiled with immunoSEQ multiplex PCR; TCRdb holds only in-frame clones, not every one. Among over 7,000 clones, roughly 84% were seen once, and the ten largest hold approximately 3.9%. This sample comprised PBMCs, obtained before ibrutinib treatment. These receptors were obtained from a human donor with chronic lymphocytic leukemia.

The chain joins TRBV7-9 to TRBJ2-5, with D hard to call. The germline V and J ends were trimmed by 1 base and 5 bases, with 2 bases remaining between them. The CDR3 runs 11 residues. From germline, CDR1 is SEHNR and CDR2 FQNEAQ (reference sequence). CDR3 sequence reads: CASSLVETQYF. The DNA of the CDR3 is TGTGCCAGCAGCTTAGTTGAGACCCAGTACTTC.

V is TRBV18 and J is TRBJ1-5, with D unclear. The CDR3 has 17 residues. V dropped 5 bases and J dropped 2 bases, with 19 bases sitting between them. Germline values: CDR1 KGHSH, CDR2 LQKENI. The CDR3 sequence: CASSGPPRNLGNQPQHF. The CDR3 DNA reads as TGTGCCAGCTCAGGCCCGCCTCGCAATTTGGGCAATCAGCCCCAGCATTTT.

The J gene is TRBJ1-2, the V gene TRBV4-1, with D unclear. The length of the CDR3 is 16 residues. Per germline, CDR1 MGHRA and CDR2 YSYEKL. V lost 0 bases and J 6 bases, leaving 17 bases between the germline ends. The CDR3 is CASSQERALLGNGYTF. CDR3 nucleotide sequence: TGCGCCAGCAGCCAAGAGCGCGCCCTTCTAGGGAATGGCTACACCTTC.

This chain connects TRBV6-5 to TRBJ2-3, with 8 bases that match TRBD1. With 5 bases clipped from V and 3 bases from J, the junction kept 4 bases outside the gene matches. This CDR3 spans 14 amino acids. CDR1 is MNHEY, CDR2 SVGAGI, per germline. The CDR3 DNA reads TGTGCCAGCAGTAAGACAGGGGTGACAGATACGCAGTATTTT. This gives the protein CASSKTGVTDTQYF.

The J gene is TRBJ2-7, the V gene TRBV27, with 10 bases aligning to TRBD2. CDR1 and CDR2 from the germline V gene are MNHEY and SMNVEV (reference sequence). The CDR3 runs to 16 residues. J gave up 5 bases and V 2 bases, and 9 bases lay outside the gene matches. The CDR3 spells CASSLLSGRAANEQYF. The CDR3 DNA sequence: TGTGCCAGCAGTTTACTAAGCGGGAGGGCCGCCAACGAGCAGTACTTC.

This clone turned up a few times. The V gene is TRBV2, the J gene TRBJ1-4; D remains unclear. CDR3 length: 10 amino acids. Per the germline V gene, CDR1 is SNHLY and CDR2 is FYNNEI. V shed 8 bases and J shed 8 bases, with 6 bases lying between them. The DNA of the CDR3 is TGTGCCAGCGACGGCGAAAAACTGTTTTTT. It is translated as CASDGEKLFF.

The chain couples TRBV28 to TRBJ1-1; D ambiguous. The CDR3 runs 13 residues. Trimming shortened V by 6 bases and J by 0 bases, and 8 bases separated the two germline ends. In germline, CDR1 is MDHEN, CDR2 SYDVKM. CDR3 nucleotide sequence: TGTGCCAGCAGACCGGATATGAACACTGAAGCTTTCTTT. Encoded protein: CASRPDMNTEAFF.

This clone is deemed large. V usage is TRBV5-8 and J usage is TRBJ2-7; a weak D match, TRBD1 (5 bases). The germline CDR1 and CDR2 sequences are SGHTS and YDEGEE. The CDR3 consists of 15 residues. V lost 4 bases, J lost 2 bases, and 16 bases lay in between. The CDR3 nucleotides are TGTGCCAGCAGCCGTACAGGAATGCAGACCTACGAGCAGTACTTC. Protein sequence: CASSRTGMQTYEQYF.

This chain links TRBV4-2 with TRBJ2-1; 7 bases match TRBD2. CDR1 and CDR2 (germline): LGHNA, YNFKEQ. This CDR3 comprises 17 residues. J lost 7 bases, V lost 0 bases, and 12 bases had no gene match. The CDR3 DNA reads TGTGCCAGCAGCCAAGAGTTGTGGGGGAGGGCCTTTAATGAGCAGTTCTTC. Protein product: CASSQELWGRAFNEQFF.

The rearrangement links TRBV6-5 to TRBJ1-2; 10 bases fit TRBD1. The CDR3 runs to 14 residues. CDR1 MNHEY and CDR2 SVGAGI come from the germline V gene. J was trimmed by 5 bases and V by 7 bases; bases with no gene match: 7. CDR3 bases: TGTGCCAGCATCAAAACGGGACAGGGGTATGGCTACACCTTC. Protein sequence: CASIKTGQGYGYTF.

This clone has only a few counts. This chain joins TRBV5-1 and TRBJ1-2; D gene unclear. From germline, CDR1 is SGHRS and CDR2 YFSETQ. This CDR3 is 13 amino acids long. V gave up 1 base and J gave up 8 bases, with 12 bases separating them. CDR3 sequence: CASSLNPLRGYTF. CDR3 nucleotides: TGCGCCAGCAGCTTGAACCCCTTACGGGGCTACACCTTC.

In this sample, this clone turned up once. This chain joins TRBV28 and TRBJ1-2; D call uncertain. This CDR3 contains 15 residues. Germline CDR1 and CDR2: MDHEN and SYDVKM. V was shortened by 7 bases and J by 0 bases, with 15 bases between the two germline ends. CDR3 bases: TGTGCCAGCAAAGATATGGCGCGCCCTAACTATGGCTACACCTTC. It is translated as CASKDMARPNYGYTF.

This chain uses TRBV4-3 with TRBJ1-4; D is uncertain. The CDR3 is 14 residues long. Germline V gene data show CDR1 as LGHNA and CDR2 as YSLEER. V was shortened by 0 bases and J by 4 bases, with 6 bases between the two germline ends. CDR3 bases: TGCGCCAGCAGCCAAGAGACGTTTAATGAAAAACTGTTTTTT. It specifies CASSQETFNEKLFF.

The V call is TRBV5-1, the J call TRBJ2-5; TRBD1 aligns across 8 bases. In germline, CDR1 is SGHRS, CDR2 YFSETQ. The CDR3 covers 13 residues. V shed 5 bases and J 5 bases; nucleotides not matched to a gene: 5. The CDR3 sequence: CASSQGARETQYF. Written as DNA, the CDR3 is TGCGCCAGCAGTCAGGGGGCTCGGGAGACCCAGTACTTC.

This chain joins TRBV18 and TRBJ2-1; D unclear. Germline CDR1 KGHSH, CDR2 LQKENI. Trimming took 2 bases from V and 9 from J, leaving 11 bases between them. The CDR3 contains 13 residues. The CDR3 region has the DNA TGTGCCAGCTCACCAGGTTCTGGGCGTGAGCAGTTCTTC. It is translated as CASSPGSGREQFF.

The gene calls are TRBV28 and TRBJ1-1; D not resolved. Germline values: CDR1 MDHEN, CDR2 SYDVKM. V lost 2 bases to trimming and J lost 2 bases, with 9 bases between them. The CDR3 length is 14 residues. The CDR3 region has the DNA TGTGCCAGCAGTTTAGTCGGGGTTAACACTGAAGCTTTCTTT. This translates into CASSLVGVNTEAFF.

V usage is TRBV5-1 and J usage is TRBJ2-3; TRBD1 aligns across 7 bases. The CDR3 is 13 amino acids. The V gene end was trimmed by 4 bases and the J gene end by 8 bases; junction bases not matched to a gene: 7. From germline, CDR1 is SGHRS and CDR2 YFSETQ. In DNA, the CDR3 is TGCGCCAGCAGCGCCGGGGACAGAGGTACGCAGTATTTT. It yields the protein CASSAGDRGTQYF. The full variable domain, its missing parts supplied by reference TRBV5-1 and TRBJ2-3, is KAGVTQTPRYLIKTRGQQVTLSCSPISGHRSVSWYQQTPGQGLQFLFEYFSETQRNKGNFPGRFSGRQFSNSRSEMNVSTLELGDSALYLCASSAGDRGTQYFGPGTRLTVL.

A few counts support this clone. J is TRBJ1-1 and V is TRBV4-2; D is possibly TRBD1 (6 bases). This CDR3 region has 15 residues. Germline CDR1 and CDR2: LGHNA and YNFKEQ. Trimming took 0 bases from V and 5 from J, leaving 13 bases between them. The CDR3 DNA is TGTGCCAGCAGCCAAGAAGAAGGGGGGAGGACTGAAGCTTTCTTT. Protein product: CASSQEEGGRTEAFF.